These 6 T cell receptor beta chains were sequenced from one sample in a study of post-analysis software for immune sequencing data. Study-wide results and caveats: In patients, TRBV5-6, TRBV5-1 and TRBV20-1 belonged to about five TRBV segments found more frequently than in controls.

Prepared libraries of TCR beta cDNA carried unique molecular identifiers. TCRdb recomputed calls from the PCR reads with MiXCR, one row per CDR3 protein. Among over 250,000 distinct CDR3 sequences, 30% to 45% were seen once, and the ten largest hold more than 4%. The antigens these receptors bind are not known. Sequencing used blood. The origin of the receptors is a girl aged 10 to 17 with multiple sclerosis.

Concerning this clonotype itself: Since a much larger clone is just one base distant, this may be a read error. The chain has TRBV7-2 and TRBJ2-7; TRBD2 agrees at 13 bases. Germline V gene sequence: CDR1 SGHTA, CDR2 FQGNSA. The CDR3 loop spans 14 amino acids. CDR3 sequence: CVSGLAGRMNEQYF. The CDR3, as DNA: TGTGTCTCGGGACTAGCGGGGAGGATGAATGAGCAGTACTTC. The full variable domain, its missing parts supplied by reference TRBV7-2 and TRBJ2-7, is GAGVSQSPSNKVTEKGKDVELRCDPISGHTALYWYRQSLGQGLEFLIYFQGNSAPDKSGLPSDRFSAERTGGSVSTLTIQRTQQEDSAVYLCVSGLAGRMNEQYFGPGTRLTVT.

A few counts support this clonotype. The J gene is TRBJ2-2, the V gene TRBV4-1; no clear D. Germline V lookup: CDR1 MGHRA, CDR2 YSYEKL. The CDR3 runs to 15 residues. V gave up 0 bases and J gave up 6 bases, with 11 bases separating them. The CDR3 sequence: CASSQEESVPGELFF. CDR3 DNA sequence: TGCGCCAGCAGCCAAGAAGAGTCGGTCCCCGGGGAGCTGTTTTTT.

In its sample, this clonotype was seen many times. V and J are TRBV5-1 and TRBJ2-5; TRBD1 matches at 8 bases. V gave up 2 bases and J gave up 2 bases; unmatched junction bases: 5. This CDR3 has 15 amino acids. The germline CDR1 and CDR2 sequences are SGHRS and YFSETQ. Written as DNA, the CDR3 is TGCGCCAGCAGCTTTTACAGGGGGTCGCAAGAGACCCAGTACTTC. Amino acid sequence: CASSFYRGSQETQYF.

This clonotype has at least ten counts. V is TRBV4-1 and J is TRBJ2-5; D is unclear. Trimming removed 0 bases from V and 2 bases from J, with 10 bases in between. The CDR3 loop spans 15 amino acids. Germline lookup yields CDR1 MGHRA and CDR2 YSYEKL. The CDR3 DNA reads as TGCGCCAGCAGCCAAGATTGGACGGCTCAAGAGACCCAGTACTTC. As protein: CASSQDWTAQETQYF.

This clonotype was observed a few times. The chain uses TRBV6-1 and TRBJ2-1; D not resolved. This CDR3 comprises 18 residues. Trimming left V 5 bases short and J 4 bases short, with 24 bases between. Germline V gene data show CDR1 as MNHNS and CDR2 as SASEGT. This chain's CDR3 is CASSLSNRILGIYNEQFF. The CDR3 DNA reads as TGTGCCAGCAGTCTGAGTAATCGAATACTTGGGATATACAATGAGCAGTTCTTC.

A single count supports this clonotype. The V gene is TRBV9, the J gene TRBJ1-2, with D maybe TRBD1 (6 bases). Germline CDR1 reads SGDLS; CDR2 reads YYNGEE. Between the trimmed V and J ends, which lost 3 bases and 3 bases, there was a span of 12 bases. This CDR3 contains 14 residues. The CDR3 reads CASSAGTRHYGYTF. CDR3 DNA: TGTGCCAGCAGCGCCGGGACAAGGCACTATGGCTACACCTTC.